This T cell receptor (beta chain) was sequenced during a study of T cells after yellow fever vaccination. At the level of the study: Each low-cell-number fraction was prepared by means of SMART-Seq v4 Ultra Low Input.

This clonotype has a count of ten or more. As TCR cDNA was made by 5'RACE template switching, a universal primer site and UMIs were added. TCRdb ran MiXCR on the 5' RACE reads and lists one entry per CDR3 protein. Here the sample spans a few hundred thousand distinct CDR3 sequences, around 6.7% being singletons. Germline V gene sequence: CDR1 SGHTA, CDR2 FQGNSA. The CDR3 consists of 15 residues. Trimming stripped 1 base from V and 2 bases from J, with 10 bases between. The chain couples TRBV7-2 to TRBJ2-3; the D gene is possibly TRBD1 (6 bases). The receptor was derived from a man aged 30 to 39 who received the YFV17D yellow fever vaccine. The material was CD4+ T cells sorted from PBMCs, obtained on the day of the yellow fever booster vaccination. The CDR3 nucleotides read TGTGCCAGCAGCTTAGGGGACACCTTCACAGATACGCAGTATTTT. Amino acids: CASSLGDTFTDTQYF.